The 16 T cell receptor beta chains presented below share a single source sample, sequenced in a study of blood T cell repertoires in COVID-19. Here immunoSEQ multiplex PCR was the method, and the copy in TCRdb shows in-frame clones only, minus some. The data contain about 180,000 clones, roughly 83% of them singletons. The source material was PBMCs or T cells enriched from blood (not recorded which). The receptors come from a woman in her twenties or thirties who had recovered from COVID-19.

CDR3 amino acids: CASSLTSGSSEQYF. The CDR3 DNA reads TGCGCCAGCAGCTTGACTAGCGGGAGTTCCGAGCAGTACTTC. The rearrangement joins TRBV5-1 to TRBJ2-7; 11 nucleotides agree with TRBD2. V lost 1 base, J lost 6 bases, and 3 bases stayed unmatched. There are 14 residues in the CDR3. Germline CDR1 SGHRS, CDR2 YFSETQ. The entire variable domain, with the rest obtained from reference TRBV5-1 and TRBJ2-7, is as follows: KAGVTQTPRYLIKTRGQQVTLSCSPISGHRSVSWYQQTPGQGLQFLFEYFSETQRNKGNFPGRFSGRQFSNSRSEMNVSTLELGDSALYLCASSLTSGSSEQYFGPGTRLTVT.

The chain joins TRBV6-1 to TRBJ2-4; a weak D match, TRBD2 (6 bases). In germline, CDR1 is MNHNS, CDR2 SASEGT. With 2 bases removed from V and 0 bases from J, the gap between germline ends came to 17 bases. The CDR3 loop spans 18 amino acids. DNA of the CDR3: TGTGCCAGCAGTGAATCGGGAGTAGCCCCTTTAGCCAAAAACATTCAGTACTTC. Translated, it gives CASSESGVAPLAKNIQYF.

The DNA for the CDR3 is TGTGCCAGCAGTGAAAGGGACAAACCCAACACCTTC. It is translated as CASSERDKPNTF. V and J are TRBV6-1 and TRBJ1-2; maybe TRBD1 (6 bases). The V gene's germline CDR1 is MNHNS and CDR2 SASEGT. The V gene lost 2 bases and the J gene lost 12 bases, with 13 bases spanning the gap. This CDR3 spans 12 amino acids.

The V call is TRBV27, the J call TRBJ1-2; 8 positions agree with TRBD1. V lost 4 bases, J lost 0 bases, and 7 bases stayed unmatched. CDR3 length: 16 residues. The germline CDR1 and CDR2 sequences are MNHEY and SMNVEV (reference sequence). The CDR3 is CASSSITGGANYGYTF. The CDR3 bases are TGTGCCAGCAGTTCGATTACAGGGGGAGCTAACTATGGCTACACCTTC.

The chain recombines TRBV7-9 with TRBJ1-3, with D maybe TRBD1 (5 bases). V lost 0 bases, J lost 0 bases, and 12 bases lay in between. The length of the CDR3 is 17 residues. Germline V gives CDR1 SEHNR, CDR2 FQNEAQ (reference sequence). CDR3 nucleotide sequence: TGTGCCAGCAGCTTAGCCCTGGGGACTCACTCTGGAAACACCATATATTTT. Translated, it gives CASSLALGTHSGNTIYF.

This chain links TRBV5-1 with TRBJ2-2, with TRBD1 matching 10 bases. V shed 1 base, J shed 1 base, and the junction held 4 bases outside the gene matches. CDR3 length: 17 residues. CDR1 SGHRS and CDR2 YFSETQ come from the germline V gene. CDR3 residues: CASSLRTGGKNTGELFF. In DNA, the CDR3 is TGCGCCAGCAGCTTGAGGACAGGGGGAAAGAACACCGGGGAGCTGTTTTTT.

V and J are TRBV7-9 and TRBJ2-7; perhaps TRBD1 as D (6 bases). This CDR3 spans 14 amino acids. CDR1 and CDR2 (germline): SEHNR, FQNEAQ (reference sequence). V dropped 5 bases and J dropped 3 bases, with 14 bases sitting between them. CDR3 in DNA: TGTGCCAGCAGCAAACAATACAGGGTCTACGAGCAGTACTTC. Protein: CASSKQYRVYEQYF.

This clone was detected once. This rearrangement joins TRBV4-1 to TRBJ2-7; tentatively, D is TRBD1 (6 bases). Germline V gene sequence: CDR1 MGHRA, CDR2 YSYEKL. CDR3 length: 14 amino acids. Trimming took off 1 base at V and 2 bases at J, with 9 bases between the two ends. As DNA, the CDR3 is TGCGCCAGCAGCCAAGGGGACACTACCTACGAGCAGTACTTC. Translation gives CASSQGDTTYEQYF.

In DNA form, the CDR3 reads TGTGCCAGCAGCCCGTGGGGGGAGTGGAACAATGAGCAGTTCTTC. This encodes CASSPWGEWNNEQFF. This sequence joins TRBV5-4 and TRBJ2-1; D perhaps matches TRBD2 (6 bases). V was trimmed by 4 bases and J by 5 bases, leaving 16 bases between them. CDR3 size: 15 residues. CDR1 is SGHNT and CDR2 is YYREEE in the germline V gene (reference sequence).

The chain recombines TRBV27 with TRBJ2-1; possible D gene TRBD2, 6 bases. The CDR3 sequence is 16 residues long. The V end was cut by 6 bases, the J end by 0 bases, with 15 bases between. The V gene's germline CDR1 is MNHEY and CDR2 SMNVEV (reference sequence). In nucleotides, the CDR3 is TGTGCCAGCAGCGTACTAGCAGAAAGCTCCTACAATGAGCAGTTCTTC. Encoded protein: CASSVLAESSYNEQFF.

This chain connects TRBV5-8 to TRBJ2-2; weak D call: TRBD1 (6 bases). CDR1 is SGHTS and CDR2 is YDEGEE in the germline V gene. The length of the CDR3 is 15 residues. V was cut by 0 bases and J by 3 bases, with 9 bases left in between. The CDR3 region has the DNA TGTGCCAGCAGCTTGGCAGGGGTAGACACCGGGGAGCTGTTTTTT. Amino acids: CASSLAGVDTGELFF.

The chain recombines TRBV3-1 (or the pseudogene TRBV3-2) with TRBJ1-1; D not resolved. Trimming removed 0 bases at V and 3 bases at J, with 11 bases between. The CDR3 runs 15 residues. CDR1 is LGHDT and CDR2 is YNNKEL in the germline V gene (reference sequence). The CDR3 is CASSQESGLYTEAFF. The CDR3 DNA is TGTGCCAGCAGCCAAGAATCCGGGTTGTACACTGAAGCTTTCTTT.

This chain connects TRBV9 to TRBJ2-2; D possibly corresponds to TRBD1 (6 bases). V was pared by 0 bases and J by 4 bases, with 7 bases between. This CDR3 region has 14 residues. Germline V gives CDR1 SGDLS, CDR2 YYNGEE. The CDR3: CASSVVGGTGELFF. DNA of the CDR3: TGTGCCAGCAGCGTAGTAGGGGGCACCGGGGAGCTGTTTTTT.

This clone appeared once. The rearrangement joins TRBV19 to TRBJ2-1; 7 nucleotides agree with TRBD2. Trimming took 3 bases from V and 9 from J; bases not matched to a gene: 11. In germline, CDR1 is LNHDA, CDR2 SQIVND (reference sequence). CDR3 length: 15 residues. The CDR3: CASSMAFAGDREQFF. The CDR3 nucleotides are TGTGCCAGTAGTATGGCCTTCGCGGGAGATCGTGAGCAGTTCTTC.

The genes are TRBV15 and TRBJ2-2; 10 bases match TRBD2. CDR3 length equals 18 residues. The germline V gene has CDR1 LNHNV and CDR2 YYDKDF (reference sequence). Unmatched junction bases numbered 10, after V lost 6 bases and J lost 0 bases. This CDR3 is CATRGGLAEKANTGELFF. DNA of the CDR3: TGTGCCACCAGAGGAGGACTAGCGGAGAAGGCGAACACCGGGGAGCTGTTTTTT. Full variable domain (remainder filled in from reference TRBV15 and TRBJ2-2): DAMVIQNPRYQVTQFGKPVTLSCSQTLNHNVMYWYQQKSSQAPKLLFHYYDKDFNNEADTPDNFQSRRPNTSFCFLDIRSPGLGDTAMYLCATRGGLAEKANTGELFFGEGSRLTVL.

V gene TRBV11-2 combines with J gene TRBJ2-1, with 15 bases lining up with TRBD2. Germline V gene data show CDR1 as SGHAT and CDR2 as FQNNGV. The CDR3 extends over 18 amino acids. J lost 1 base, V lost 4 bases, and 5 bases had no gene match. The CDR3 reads CASSSGLAGGPSYNEQFF. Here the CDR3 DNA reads TGTGCCAGCAGCTCGGGACTAGCGGGAGGCCCTTCCTACAATGAGCAGTTCTTC.